This TCR beta chain was sequenced during a study of identical twins. TCRdb ran MiXCR on the 5' RACE reads and lists one entry per CDR3 protein. The sample records 1,800,000 or so distinct CDR3 sequences, 25% to 35% being singletons. Germline CDR1 and CDR2: DFQATT and SNEGSKA (reference sequence). Trimming took 4 bases from V and 1 from J; bases not matched to a gene: 10. This CDR3 has 16 amino acids. This TCR derives from a newborn girl in good health. Sequenced sample: cord blood. V usage is TRBV20-1 and J usage is TRBJ2-3; the match to TRBD2 covers 8 bases. Written as DNA, the CDR3 is TGCAGTGCTAATGGGAATCCGACTAGCGGCACAGATACGCAGTATTTT. It is translated as CSANGNPTSGTDTQYF.